Many counts were recorded for the clone carrying this TCR beta chain. Graves' hyperthyroidism without ophthalmopathy progression within 18 months was termed stable. Among the patients, aged 18 to 65, hyperthyroidism was newly diagnosed and had lasted under 2 months. About 10 ml of fresh peripheral blood supplied the PBMCs. The sample originates from a study of T cells in Graves' hyperthyroidism and ophthalmopathy. Amplification of TCR beta CDR3 regions used RNA as the template. The TCR CDR3 first-round RT-PCR relied on the HTBI primer set. From the multiplex PCR reads, TCRdb called clonotypes with MiXCR, one entry per CDR3 protein. The table lists 460,000 or so distinct CDR3 sequences, 14% of them singletons. This receptor was taken from a woman under 30 with Graves' hyperthyroidism. The sequencing input was blood.

CDR3 in DNA: TGTGCCAGCAGTCCCAGGGGGTTGGGTCACTATGGCTACACCTTC. Translation: CASSPRGLGHYGYTF. The chain uses TRBV12-3 or TRBV12-4 and TRBJ1-2, with 7 bases that match TRBD1. Germline trimming cut 5 bases from V and 3 bases from J; bases unmatched to any gene: 9. The CDR3 sequence is 15 residues long.